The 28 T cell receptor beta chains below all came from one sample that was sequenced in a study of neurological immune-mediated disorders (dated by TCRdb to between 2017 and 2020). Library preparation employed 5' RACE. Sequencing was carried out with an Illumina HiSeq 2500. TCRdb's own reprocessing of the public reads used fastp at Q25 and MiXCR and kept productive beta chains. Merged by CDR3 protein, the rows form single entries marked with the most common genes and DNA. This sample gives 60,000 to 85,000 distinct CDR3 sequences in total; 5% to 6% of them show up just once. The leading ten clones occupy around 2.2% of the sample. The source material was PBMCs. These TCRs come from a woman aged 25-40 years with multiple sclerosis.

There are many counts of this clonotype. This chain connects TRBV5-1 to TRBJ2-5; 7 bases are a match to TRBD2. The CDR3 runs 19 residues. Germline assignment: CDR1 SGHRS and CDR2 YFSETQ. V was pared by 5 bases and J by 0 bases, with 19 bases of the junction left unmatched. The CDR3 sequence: CASSSEFGLADLYQETQYF. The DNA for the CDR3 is TGCGCCAGCAGTTCGGAGTTCGGCCTAGCGGATTTGTACCAAGAGACCCAGTACTTC.

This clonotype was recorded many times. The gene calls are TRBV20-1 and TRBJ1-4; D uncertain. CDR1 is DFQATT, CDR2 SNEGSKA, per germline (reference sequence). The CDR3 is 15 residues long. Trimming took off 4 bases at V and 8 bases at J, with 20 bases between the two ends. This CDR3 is CSATEMKNRAEKLFF. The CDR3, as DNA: TGCAGTGCTACCGAGATGAAAAATAGGGCGGAAAAACTGTTTTTT.

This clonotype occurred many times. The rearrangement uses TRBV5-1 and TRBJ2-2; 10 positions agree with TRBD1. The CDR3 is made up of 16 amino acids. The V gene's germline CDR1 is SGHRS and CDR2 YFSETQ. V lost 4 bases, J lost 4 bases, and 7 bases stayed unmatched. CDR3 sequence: CASSLGTGAATGELFF. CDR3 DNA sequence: TGCGCCAGCAGCCTGGGGACAGGGGCGGCCACCGGGGAGCTGTTTTTT.

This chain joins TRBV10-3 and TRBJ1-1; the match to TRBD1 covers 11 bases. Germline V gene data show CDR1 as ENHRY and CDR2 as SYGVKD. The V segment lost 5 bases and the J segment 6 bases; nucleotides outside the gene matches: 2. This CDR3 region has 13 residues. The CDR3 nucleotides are TGTGCCATCAGTCCGGGACAGGGGGCTGAAGCTTTCTTT. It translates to CAISPGQGAEAFF.

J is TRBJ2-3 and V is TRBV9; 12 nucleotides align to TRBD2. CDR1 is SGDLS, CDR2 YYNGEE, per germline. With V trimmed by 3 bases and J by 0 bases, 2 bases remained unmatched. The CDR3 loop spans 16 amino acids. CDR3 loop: CASSATSGGSTDTQYF. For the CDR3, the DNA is TGTGCCAGCAGCGCGACTAGCGGGGGAAGCACAGATACGCAGTATTTT.

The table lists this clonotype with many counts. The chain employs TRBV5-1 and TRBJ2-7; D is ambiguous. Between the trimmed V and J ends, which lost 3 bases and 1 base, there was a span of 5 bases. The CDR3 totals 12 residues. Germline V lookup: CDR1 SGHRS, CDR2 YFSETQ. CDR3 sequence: CASSSTSYEQYF. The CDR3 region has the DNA TGCGCCAGCAGCTCGACGTCCTACGAGCAGTACTTC.

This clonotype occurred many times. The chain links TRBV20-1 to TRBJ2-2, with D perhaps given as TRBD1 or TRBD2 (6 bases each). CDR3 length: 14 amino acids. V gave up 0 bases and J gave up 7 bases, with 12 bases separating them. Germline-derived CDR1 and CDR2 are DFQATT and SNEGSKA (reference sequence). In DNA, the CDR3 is TGCAGTGCTAGAGATTTCGGGGGCCACGGGGAGCTGTTTTTT. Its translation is CSARDFGGHGELFF.

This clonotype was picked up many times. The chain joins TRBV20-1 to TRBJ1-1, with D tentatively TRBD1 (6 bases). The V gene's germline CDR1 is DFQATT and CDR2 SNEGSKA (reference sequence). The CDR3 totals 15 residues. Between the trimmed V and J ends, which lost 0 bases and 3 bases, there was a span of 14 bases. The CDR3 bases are TGCAGTGCTAGAGATCGCGGGGGGCACTACACTGAAGCTTTCTTT. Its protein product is CSARDRGGHYTEAFF.

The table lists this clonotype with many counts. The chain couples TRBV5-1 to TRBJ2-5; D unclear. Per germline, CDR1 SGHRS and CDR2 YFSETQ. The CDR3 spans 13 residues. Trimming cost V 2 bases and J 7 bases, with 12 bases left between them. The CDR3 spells CASSFAGWGTQYF. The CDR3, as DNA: TGCGCCAGCAGCTTTGCCGGATGGGGGACCCAGTACTTC.

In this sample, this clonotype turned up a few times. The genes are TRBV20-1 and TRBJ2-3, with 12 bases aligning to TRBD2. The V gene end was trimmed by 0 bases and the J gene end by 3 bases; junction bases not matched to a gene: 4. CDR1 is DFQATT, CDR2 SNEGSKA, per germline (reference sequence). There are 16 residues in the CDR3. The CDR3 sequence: CSARDLAGGHTDTQYF. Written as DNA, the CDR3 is TGCAGTGCTAGAGACCTAGCGGGAGGGCATACAGATACGCAGTATTTT.

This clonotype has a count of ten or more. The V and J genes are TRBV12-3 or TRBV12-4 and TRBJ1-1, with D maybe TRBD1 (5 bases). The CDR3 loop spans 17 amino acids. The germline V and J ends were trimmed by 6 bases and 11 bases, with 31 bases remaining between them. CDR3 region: CASSRLGEGSSATGAFF. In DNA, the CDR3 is TGTGCCAGCAGCCGACTGGGGGAGGGTAGCAGTGCCACTGGTGCTTTCTTT.

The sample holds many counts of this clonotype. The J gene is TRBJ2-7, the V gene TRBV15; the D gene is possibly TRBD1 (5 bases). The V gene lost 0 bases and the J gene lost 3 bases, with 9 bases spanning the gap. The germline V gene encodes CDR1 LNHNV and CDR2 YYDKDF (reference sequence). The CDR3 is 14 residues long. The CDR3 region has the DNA TGTGCCACCAGCAGAGAGGCAGGGCTCTACGAGCAGTACTTC. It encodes CATSREAGLYEQYF.

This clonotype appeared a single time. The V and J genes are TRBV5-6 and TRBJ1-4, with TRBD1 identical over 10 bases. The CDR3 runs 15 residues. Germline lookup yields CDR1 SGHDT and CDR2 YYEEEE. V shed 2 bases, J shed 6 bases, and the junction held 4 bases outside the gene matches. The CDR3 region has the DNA TGTGCCAGCAGCTTTAGGACAGGGGGATATGAAAAACTGTTTTTT. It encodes CASSFRTGGYEKLFF.

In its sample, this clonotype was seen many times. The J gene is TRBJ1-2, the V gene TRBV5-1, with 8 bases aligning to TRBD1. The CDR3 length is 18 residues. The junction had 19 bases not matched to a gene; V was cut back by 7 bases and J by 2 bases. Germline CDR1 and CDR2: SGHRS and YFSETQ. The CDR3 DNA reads TGCGCCAGCCGAAATGCCCATAGTTCACAGGGGGAAAACTATGGCTACACCTTC. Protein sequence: CASRNAHSSQGENYGYTF.

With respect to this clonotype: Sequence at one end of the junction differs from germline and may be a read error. The CDR3 DNA sequence: TGTGCCAACAGCAGGAGACAGGAAGAGACACAGTACTTC. It is translated as CANSRRQEETQYF. The V gene is TRBV15, the J gene TRBJ2-5, with a possible D match to TRBD1 (6 bases). This CDR3 is built from 13 residues. Per germline, CDR1 LNHNV and CDR2 YYDKDF (reference sequence).

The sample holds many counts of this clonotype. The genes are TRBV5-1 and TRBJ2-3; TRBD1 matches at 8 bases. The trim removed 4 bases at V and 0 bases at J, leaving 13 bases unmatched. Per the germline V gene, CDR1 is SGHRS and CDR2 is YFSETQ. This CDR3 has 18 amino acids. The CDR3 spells CASSGLFQTGVSTDTQYF. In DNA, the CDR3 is TGCGCCAGCAGCGGGCTCTTCCAGACAGGGGTTAGCACAGATACGCAGTATTTT. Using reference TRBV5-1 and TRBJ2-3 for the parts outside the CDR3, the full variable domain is KAGVTQTPRYLIKTRGQQVTLSCSPISGHRSVSWYQQTPGQGLQFLFEYFSETQRNKGNFPGRFSGRQFSNSRSEMNVSTLELGDSALYLCASSGLFQTGVSTDTQYFGPGTRLTVL.

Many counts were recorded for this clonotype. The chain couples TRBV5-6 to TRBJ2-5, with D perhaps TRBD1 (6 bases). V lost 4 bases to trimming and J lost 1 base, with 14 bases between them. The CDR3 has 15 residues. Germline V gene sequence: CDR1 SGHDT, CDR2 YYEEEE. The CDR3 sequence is CASSPQGEFQETQYF. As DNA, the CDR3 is TGTGCCAGCAGCCCACAGGGAGAGTTCCAAGAGACCCAGTACTTC.

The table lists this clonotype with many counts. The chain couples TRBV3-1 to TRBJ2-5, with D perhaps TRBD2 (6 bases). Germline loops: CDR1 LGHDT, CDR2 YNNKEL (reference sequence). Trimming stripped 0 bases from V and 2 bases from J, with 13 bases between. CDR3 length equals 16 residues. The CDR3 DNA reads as TGTGCCAGCAGCCAAGACCTTACCGGGGGACAAGAGACCCAGTACTTC. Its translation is CASSQDLTGGQETQYF.

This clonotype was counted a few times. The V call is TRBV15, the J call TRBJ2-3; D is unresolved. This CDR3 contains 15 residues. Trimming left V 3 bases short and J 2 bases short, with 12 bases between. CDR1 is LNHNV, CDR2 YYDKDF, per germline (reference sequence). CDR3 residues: CATSRETVITDTQYF. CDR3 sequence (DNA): TGTGCCACCAGCAGGGAAACAGTGATCACAGATACGCAGTATTTT.

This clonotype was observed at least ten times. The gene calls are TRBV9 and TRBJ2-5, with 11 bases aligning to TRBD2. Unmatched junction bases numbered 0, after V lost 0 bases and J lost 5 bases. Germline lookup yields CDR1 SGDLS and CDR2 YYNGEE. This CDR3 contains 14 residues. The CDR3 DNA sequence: TGTGCCAGCAGCGTAGGGACTAGCGGGGAGACCCAGTACTTC. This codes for CASSVGTSGETQYF.

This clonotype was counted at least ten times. Written as DNA, the CDR3 is TGCGCCAGCAGCGACAGCCTGAACACTGAAGCTTTCTTT. Translating gives CASSDSLNTEAFF. This chain links TRBV5-1 with TRBJ1-1; a weak D match, TRBD1 (5 bases). Deletions cut 4 bases from V and 0 bases from J, with 7 bases between. The CDR3 loop spans 13 amino acids. The germline V gene encodes CDR1 SGHRS and CDR2 YFSETQ.

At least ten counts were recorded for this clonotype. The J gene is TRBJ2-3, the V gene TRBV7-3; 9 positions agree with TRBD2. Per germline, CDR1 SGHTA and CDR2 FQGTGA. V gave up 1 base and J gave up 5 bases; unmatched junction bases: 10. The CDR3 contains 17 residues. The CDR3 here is CASSLKSGGPRLDTQYF. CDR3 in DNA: TGTGCCAGCAGCTTAAAAAGCGGGGGGCCTCGTTTAGATACGCAGTATTTT. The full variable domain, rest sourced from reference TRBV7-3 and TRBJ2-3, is GAGVSQTPSNKVTEKGKYVELRCDPISGHTALYWYRQSLGQGPEFLIYFQGTGAADDSGLPNDRFFAVRPEGSVSTLKIQRTERGDSAVYLCASSLKSGGPRLDTQYFGPGTRLTVL.

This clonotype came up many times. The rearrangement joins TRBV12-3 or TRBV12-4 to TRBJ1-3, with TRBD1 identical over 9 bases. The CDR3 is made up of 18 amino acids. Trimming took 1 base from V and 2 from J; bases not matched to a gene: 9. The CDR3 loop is CASSLGPGQGFAGNTIYF. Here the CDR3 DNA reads TGTGCCAGCAGTTTAGGACCGGGACAGGGATTTGCTGGAAACACCATATATTTT.

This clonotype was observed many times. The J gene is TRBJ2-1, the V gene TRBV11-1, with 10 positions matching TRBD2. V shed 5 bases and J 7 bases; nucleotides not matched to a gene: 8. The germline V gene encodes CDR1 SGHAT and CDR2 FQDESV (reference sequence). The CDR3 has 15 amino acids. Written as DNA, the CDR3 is TGTGCCAGCAGCCAAAGCGGGAGGGCCTCAAATGAGCAGTTCTTC. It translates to CASSQSGRASNEQFF.

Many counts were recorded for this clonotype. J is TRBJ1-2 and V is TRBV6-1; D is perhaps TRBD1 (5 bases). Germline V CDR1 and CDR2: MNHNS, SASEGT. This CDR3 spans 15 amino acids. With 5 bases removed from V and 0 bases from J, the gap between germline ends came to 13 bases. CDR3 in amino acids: CASSLRGETNYGYTF. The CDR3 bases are TGTGCCAGCAGTTTGAGGGGAGAGACTAACTATGGCTACACCTTC.

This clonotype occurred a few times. CDR3 in amino acids: CSARDPTQRELFF. CDR3 nucleotides: TGCAGTGCTAGGGACCCCACCCAGCGGGAGCTGTTTTTT. This chain joins TRBV20-1 and TRBJ2-2; no clear D gene. The CDR3 loop spans 13 amino acids. CDR1 and CDR2 (germline): DFQATT, SNEGSKA (reference sequence). Trimming took 3 bases from V and 9 from J, leaving 14 bases between them.

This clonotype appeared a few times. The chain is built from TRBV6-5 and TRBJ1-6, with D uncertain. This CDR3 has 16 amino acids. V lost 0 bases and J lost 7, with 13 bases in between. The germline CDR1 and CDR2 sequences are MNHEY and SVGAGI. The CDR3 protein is CASSYSWSGANSPLHF. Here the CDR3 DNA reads TGTGCCAGCAGTTACTCTTGGTCTGGCGCCAATTCACCCCTCCACTTT.

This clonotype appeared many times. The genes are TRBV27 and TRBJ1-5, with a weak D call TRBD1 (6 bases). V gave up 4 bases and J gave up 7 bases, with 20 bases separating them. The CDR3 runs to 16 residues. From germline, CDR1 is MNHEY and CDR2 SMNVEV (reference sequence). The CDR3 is CASSSVPGHDLQPQHF. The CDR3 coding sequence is TGTGCCAGCAGTTCAGTTCCGGGACATGATTTGCAGCCCCAGCATTTT.